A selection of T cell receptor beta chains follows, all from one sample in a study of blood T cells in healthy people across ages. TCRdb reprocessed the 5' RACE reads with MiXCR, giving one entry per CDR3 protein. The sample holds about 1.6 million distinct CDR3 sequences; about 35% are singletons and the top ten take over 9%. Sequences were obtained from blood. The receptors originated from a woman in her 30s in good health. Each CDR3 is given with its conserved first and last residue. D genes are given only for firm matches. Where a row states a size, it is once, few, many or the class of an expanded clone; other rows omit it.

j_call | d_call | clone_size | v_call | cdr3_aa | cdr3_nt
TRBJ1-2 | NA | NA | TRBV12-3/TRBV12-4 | CASSFFFAGIGYGYTF | TGTGCCAGCAGTTTTTTCTTTGCAGGGATCGGTTACGGCTACACCTTC
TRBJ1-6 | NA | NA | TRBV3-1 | CASSQGQLNNSPLHF | TGCGCCAGCAGCCAAGGGCAGCTAAATAATTCACCCCTCCACTTT
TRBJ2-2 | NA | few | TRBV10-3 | CAISESSNTGELFF | TGTGCCATCAGTGAGAGCTCGAACACCGGGGAGCTGTTTTTT
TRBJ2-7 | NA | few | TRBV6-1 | CASSEGGPTYEQYF | TGTGCCAGCAGTGAGGGGGGACCGACCTACGAGCAGTACTTC
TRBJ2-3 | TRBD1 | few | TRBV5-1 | CASSPGTDKPSTDTQYF | TGCGCCAGCAGCCCCGGGACAGACAAACCTAGCACAGATACGCAGTATTTT
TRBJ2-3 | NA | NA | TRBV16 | CASSQYGGSTQYF | TGTGCCAGCAGCCAATATGGAGGGAGTACGCAGTATTTT
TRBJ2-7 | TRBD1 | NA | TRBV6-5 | CASRPTGRGLEQYF | TGTGCCAGCAGACCTACTGGTAGGGGGCTCGAGCAGTACTTC
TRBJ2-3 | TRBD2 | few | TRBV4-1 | CASSQVQREGHILDTQYF | TGCGCCAGCAGCCAAGTACAGCGGGAGGGCCACATTCTGGATACGCAGTATTTT
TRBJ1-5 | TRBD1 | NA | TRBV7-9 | CASSITSTGGNQPQHF | TGTGCCAGCAGCATCACCTCAACAGGGGGTAATCAGCCCCAGCATTTT
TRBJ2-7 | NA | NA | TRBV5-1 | CASRRGQTESYEQYF | TGCGCCAGCAGGCGGGGACAGACCGAAAGCTACGAGCAGTACTTC
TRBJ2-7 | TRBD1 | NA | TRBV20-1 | CSAGDRVPYGQYF | TGCAGTGCTGGGGACAGGGTTCCCTACGGGCAGTACTTC
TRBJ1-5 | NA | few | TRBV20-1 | CSARDRGTGVNQPQHF | TGCAGTGCTAGAGATAGAGGAACAGGCGTTAATCAGCCCCAGCATTTT
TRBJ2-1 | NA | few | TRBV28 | CASSIGPPGEQFF | TGTGCCAGCAGCATCGGTCCGCCCGGTGAGCAGTTCTTC
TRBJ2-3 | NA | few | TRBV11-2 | CASSSLLPDTQYF | TGTGCCAGCAGCTCCCTTCTCCCAGATACGCAGTATTTT
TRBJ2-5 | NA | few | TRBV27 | CASASRGTQYF | TGTGCCAGCGCCTCCCGTGGGACCCAGTACTTC
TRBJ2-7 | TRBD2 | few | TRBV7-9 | CASSYWKRGTYEQYF | TGTGCCAGCAGCTATTGGAAGCGGGGGACCTACGAGCAGTACTTC
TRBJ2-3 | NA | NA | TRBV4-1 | CAKVHRAGITDAQYF | TGCGCCAAAGTCCACCGGGCGGGTATCACAGATGCGCAGTATTTT
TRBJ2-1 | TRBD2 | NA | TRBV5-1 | CASSGGLADEQFF | TGCGCCAGCAGTGGGGGACTAGCAGATGAGCAGTTCTTC
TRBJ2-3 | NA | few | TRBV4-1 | CASSRRHGDGGADTQYF | TGCGCCAGCAGCCGCCGACACGGGGATGGGGGCGCAGATACGCAGTATTTT
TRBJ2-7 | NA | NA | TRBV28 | CASSWQFYEQYF | TGTGCCAGCAGTTGGCAGTTCTACGAGCAGTACTTC
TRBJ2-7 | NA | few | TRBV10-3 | CAISELRLEQYF | TGTGCCATCAGTGAGTTGAGACTAGAGCAGTACTTC
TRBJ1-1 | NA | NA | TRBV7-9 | CASNPPLQDTEAFF | TGTGCCAGCAATCCCCCCCTGCAGGACACTGAAGCTTTCTTT
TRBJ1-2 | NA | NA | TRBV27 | CASSLLGRANYGYTF | TGTGCCAGTAGTTTATTGGGGAGGGCTAACTATGGCTACACCTTC
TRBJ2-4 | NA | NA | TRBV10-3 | CAIRKQENYGYTFGSGTSVVIQYF | NA
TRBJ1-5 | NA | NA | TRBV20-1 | CSAIGQPTRYSNQPQHF | TGCAGTGCCATAGGACAGCCGACCCGTTATAGCAATCAGCCCCAGCATTTT
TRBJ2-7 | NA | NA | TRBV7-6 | CASSFGGPGYEQYF | TGTGCCAGCAGCTTCGGAGGGCCGGGATACGAGCAGTACTTC
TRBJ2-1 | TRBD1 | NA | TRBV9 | CASSVVGTGGGNEQFF | TGTGCCAGCAGCGTAGTGGGGACAGGGGGAGGCAATGAGCAGTTCTTC